The rows below give T cell receptor beta chains drawn from one sample of a study of cytomegalovirus exposure and HLA in healthy donors. Some clones are missing from TCRdb's copy, which holds only in-frame ones; the method was immunoSEQ multiplex PCR. The profile shows about 300,000 clones, 86% of them singletons. The sequenced sample was PBMCs. The receptor set was obtained from a man aged 35 to 55 in good health and CMV-seropositive. The CDR3 runs from the conserved cysteine through the conserved F or W. The D gene is left open where the match is weak. The size of a clone is reported for some rows only, either as once, few or many, or as a class for expanded clones.

cdr3_nt,cdr3_aa,clone_size,d_call,v_call,j_call
TGCGCCAGCAGCTATGGCCCGGGGAGCGCCGTCTACGAGCAGTACTTC,CASSYGPGSAVYEQYF,-,-,TRBV5-1,TRBJ2-7
TGTGCCAGCAGCGTAGGTCCAACTAGGGTACAGGGGGAGCAGTTCTTC,CASSVGPTRVQGEQFF,few,TRBD1,TRBV7-3,TRBJ2-1
TGTGCCAGCAGTCCTTTTAGCGGGAGGGCCGTAAACAATGAGCAGTTCTTC,CASSPFSGRAVNNEQFF,-,TRBD2,TRBV2,TRBJ2-1
TGTGCCAGCCGCGGGGCAGGTAACACTGAAGCTTTCTTT,CASRGAGNTEAFF,-,-,TRBV7-2,TRBJ1-1
TGTGCCAGCAGCCAAGGAGAAACAGATCAGCCCCAGCATTTT,CASSQGETDQPQHF,-,-,TRBV4-2,TRBJ1-5
TGTGCCAGCAGTTACGGGCGGGGACAGGGGAGGTACTTC,CASSYGRGQGRYF,-,TRBD1,TRBV6-5,TRBJ2-7
TGTGCCAGTAGTATTTTAGGGGGTCGATCCTACAATGAGCAGTTCTTC,CASSILGGRSYNEQFF,-,-,TRBV19,TRBJ2-1
TGTGCCAGCAGCTTAGGGAGTTTAGTCGGAAACACCATATATTTT,CASSLGSLVGNTIYF,-,-,TRBV7-8,TRBJ1-3
TGTGCCAGCAGCTCACAACCCGGGACAGCGTACTTCACTGAAGCTTTCTTT,CASSSQPGTAYFTEAFF,few,TRBD1,TRBV7-2,TRBJ1-1
TGTGCCAGCAGTCCCCTAGCGGGGGGTCCCTACGAGCAGTACTTC,CASSPLAGGPYEQYF,-,TRBD2,TRBV28,TRBJ2-7
TGTGCCAGCAGCTTACTGACAGGCCCTGAAGCTTTCTTT,CASSLLTGPEAFF,-,-,TRBV7-9,TRBJ1-1
TGCGCCAGCGCTCGAAGCAGGCCCTCCTACGAGCAGTACTTC,CASARSRPSYEQYF,-,-,TRBV23-1,TRBJ2-7
TGTGCCAGCAGTTCCTCAGGATATGGCTACACCTTC,CASSSSGYGYTF,-,-,TRBV28,TRBJ1-2
TGTGCCAGCGCGACATATAGCACAGATACGCAGTATTTT,CASATYSTDTQYF,once,-,TRBV25-1,TRBJ2-3
TGTGCCGGCAGTTTTGGACAGGAGCCAACTAATGAAAAACTGTTTTTT,CAGSFGQEPTNEKLFF,-,TRBD1,TRBV28,TRBJ1-4
TGTGCCAGCAGTGAACTTCCGGGAAACTCCTACAATGAGCAGTTCTTC,CASSELPGNSYNEQFF,-,-,TRBV25-1,TRBJ2-1
TGCGCCGGCCGAAACAGGGAAAATGAAAAACTGTTTTTT,CAGRNRENEKLFF,once,-,TRBV10-1,TRBJ1-4
TGTGCCAGCAGCTACCGCGGTCAGCCCCAGCATTTT,CASSYRGQPQHF,-,-,TRBV5-8,TRBJ1-5
TGTGCCAGCAGCGTATACCAGGGTAACACTGAAGCTTTCTTT,CASSVYQGNTEAFF,-,-,TRBV9,TRBJ1-1
TGTGCCAGCAGTTCTCGGGTCAACACTGAAGCTTTCTTT,CASSSRVNTEAFF,few,-,TRBV6-5,TRBJ1-1
TGCGCCAGCAGCCAAGATAGGACAGGGGGTAGCGAGCAGTACTTC,CASSQDRTGGSEQYF,-,TRBD1,TRBV4-3,TRBJ2-7
TGTGCCAGCAGTGAAGGACTAGCGATCCCCTACGAGCAGTACTTC,CASSEGLAIPYEQYF,-,TRBD2,TRBV2,TRBJ2-7
TGTGCCAGCAGTTACCGCCGTGGACAGGCCCAAGAGACCCAGTACTTC,CASSYRRGQAQETQYF,-,TRBD1,TRBV6-5,TRBJ2-5
TGCGCCAGCAGCCCCATCCGAAGCTTGACTAGCGGGAGGCGGGAGACCCAGTACTTC,CASSPIRSLTSGRRETQYF,-,TRBD2,TRBV4-1,TRBJ2-5
TGCGCCAGCAGCCAAGGACAGGCTAATCAGCCCCAGCATTTT,CASSQGQANQPQHF,-,-,TRBV4-3,TRBJ1-5
TGTGCCAGCAGGAGGAGGGGCGGGGAGGGCCGCTCTGGGGCCAACGTCCTGACTTTC,CASRRRGGEGRSGANVLTF,few,TRBD2,TRBV7-3,TRBJ2-6
TGTGCCAGCTGGGGCGGGAGTACCTCCTACAATGAGCAGTTCTTC,CASWGGSTSYNEQFF,-,TRBD2,TRBV18,TRBJ2-1
TGTGCCAGTAGTCCCCGACAAGGAGAGACCCAGTACTTC,CASSPRQGETQYF,-,-,TRBV19,TRBJ2-5
TGTGCCAGCAGCTTAGGCTGGGACAGCTACGAGCAGTACTTC,CASSLGWDSYEQYF,-,TRBD1,TRBV7-9,TRBJ2-7
TGCGCCAGCAGTGAGAACCAGGACACCGGGGAGCTGTTTTTT,CASSENQDTGELFF,-,-,TRBV10-1,TRBJ2-2
TGTGCCAGCAGCTTGGACCTTAGCGATCAAGAGACCCAGTACTTC,CASSLDLSDQETQYF,once,-,TRBV11-2,TRBJ2-5
TGTGCCAGCAGTCAGACAAGACCCCAGCATTTT,CASSQTRPQHF,few,-,TRBV28,TRBJ1-5
TGTGCCAGCAGCTACCGACAGGGTCGGGGTTTCACAGATACGCAGTATTTT,CASSYRQGRGFTDTQYF,few,TRBD1,TRBV7-2,TRBJ2-3
TGCGCCAGCAGTGAGTCTGGAGCGGATGACTACGAGCAGTACTTC,CASSESGADDYEQYF,-,-,TRBV10-1,TRBJ2-7
TGTGCCAGCAGAGAGACTAGCTACGAGCAGTACTTC,CASRETSYEQYF,-,-,TRBV28,TRBJ2-7
TGCAGCGTTTGGTGGGGGGGCTACAATGAGCAGTTCTTC,CSVWWGGYNEQFF,once,TRBD2,TRBV29-1,TRBJ2-1
TGCGCCAGCAGCTTGGGGGACAGGGGATACAATCAGCCCCAGCATTTT,CASSLGDRGYNQPQHF,-,TRBD1,TRBV5-1,TRBJ1-5
TGTGCCAGCAGTTACGTCCGAACGGTGAACACTGAAGCTTTCTTT,CASSYVRTVNTEAFF,-,-,TRBV6-6,TRBJ1-1
TGTGCCAGCAGCTTCCCCACGGGAGCGGTCACCGGGGAGCTGTTTTTT,CASSFPTGAVTGELFF,-,-,TRBV5-8,TRBJ2-2
TGCGCCAGCAGCTTGGGGACTAGCGGAGTACAAGAGACCCAGTACTTC,CASSLGTSGVQETQYF,-,TRBD2,TRBV5-1,TRBJ2-5
TGTGCCAGCACCGGACTACTGTACAATGAGCAGTTCTTC,CASTGLLYNEQFF,-,-,TRBV2,TRBJ2-1
TGCGCCAGTCGGGAATATAATTCACCCCTCCACTTT,CASREYNSPLHF,-,-,TRBV10-1,TRBJ1-6
TGTGCCAGCAGGGCCGGGACAGGGGGAAGTAAAGCTTTCTTT,CASRAGTGGSKAFF,-,TRBD1,TRBV28,TRBJ1-1
TGTGCCAGCAGACTCGCGGGGCAAGGTGGAAACACCATATATTTT,CASRLAGQGGNTIYF,-,-,TRBV6-6,TRBJ1-3
TGCGCCAGCAGCCAGGGGACAGGGCTAGGGGCCAACGTCCTGACTTTC,CASSQGTGLGANVLTF,few,TRBD1,TRBV4-3,TRBJ2-6
TGTGCCAGCTCACCATCAACCGGGACAGGGCTAGCCAAAAACATTCAGTACTTC,CASSPSTGTGLAKNIQYF,-,TRBD1,TRBV18,TRBJ2-4
TGTGCCAGCAGCTTAGTACAGGAGGGCTACACCTTC,CASSLVQEGYTF,-,-,TRBV7-9,TRBJ1-2
TGTGCCAGCAGCCGCAGGGAGAACACTGAAGCTTTCTTT,CASSRRENTEAFF,-,-,TRBV7-6,TRBJ1-1
TGTGCCAGCAGCGCCGGAGGCACCTCTGAAAAACTGTTTTTT,CASSAGGTSEKLFF,-,-,TRBV9,TRBJ1-4
TGTGCCAGCAGTCCACCCTTGGACAGGGGGGTCGAGCAGTACTTC,CASSPPLDRGVEQYF,-,TRBD1,TRBV27,TRBJ2-7